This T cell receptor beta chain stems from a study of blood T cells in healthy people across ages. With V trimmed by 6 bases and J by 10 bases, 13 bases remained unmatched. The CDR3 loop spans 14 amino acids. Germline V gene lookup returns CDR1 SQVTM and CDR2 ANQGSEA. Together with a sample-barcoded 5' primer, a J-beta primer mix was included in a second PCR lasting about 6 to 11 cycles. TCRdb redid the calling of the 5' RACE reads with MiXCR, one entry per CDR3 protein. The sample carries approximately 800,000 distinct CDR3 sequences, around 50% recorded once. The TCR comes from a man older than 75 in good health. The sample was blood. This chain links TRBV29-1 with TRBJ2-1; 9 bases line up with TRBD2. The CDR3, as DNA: TGCAGCGTCCCCACTAGCGGGCGGTACAGCGAGCAGTTCTTC. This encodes CSVPTSGRYSEQFF.